This entry lists 17 T cell receptor beta chains sequenced from one sample in a study of T cell responses to AZD1222 COVID-19 vaccine. Measured with immunoSEQ multiplex PCR; TCRdb has only the in-frame clones, and not every one. Altogether about 35,000 clones are present, approximately 86% being singletons, with the ten largest covering approximately 7.3%. Here the sequenced sample was peripheral blood, taken on day 0 of AZD1222 vaccination. These receptors were taken from an adult in good health.

J is TRBJ2-7 and V is TRBV4-1; a weak D match, TRBD2 (5 bases). Trimming removed 0 bases at V and 6 bases at J, with 9 bases between. The germline V gene has CDR1 MGHRA and CDR2 YSYEKL. The CDR3 loop spans 13 amino acids. CDR3 in amino acids: CASSQDEGGEQYF. CDR3 bases: TGCGCCAGCAGCCAAGATGAGGGCGGCGAGCAGTACTTC.

V gene TRBV27 combines with J gene TRBJ2-4; possibly TRBD1 or TRBD2 for D (5 bases each). CDR3 length: 16 amino acids. V was cut by 4 bases and J by 3 bases, with 16 bases left in between. The germline V gene has CDR1 MNHEY and CDR2 SMNVEV (reference sequence). Here the CDR3 reads CASSSGTPRGKNIQYF. CDR3 coding DNA: TGTGCCAGCAGTTCCGGGACCCCTAGGGGCAAAAACATTCAGTACTTC.

V usage is TRBV18 and J usage is TRBJ2-1; D may correspond to TRBD1 or TRBD2 (5 bases each). The V gene's germline CDR1 is KGHSH and CDR2 LQKENI. The CDR3 length is 14 residues. V dropped 6 bases and J dropped 4 bases, with 13 bases sitting between them. Here the CDR3 reads CASSERGGYNEQFF. Written as DNA, the CDR3 is TGTGCCAGCTCCGAGAGGGGCGGATACAATGAGCAGTTCTTC.

The rearrangement links TRBV19 to TRBJ2-7; possible D gene TRBD1, 6 bases. Germline CDR1 is LNHDA and CDR2 is SQIVND (reference sequence). The CDR3 contains 15 residues. The V gene lost 0 bases and the J gene lost 1 base, with 10 bases spanning the gap. The CDR3 loop reads CASSIEGAPSYEQYF. The DNA for the CDR3 is TGTGCCAGTAGTATAGAGGGGGCTCCATCCTACGAGCAGTACTTC. Complete variable domain (other parts from reference TRBV19 and TRBJ2-7): DGGITQSPKYLFRKEGQNVTLSCEQNLNHDAMYWYRQDPGQGLRLIYYSQIVNDFQKGDIAEGYSVSREKKESFPLTVTSAQKNPTAFYLCASSIEGAPSYEQYFGPGTRLTVT.

This clone was seen just once. This rearrangement joins TRBV30 to TRBJ2-5; D is unclear. V gave up 1 base and J gave up 5 bases, with 5 bases separating them. Per germline, CDR1 GTSNPN and CDR2 SVGIG (reference sequence). The CDR3 is 11 amino acids. The CDR3: CAWSDSETQYF. CDR3 DNA: TGTGCCTGGAGTGACTCGGAGACCCAGTACTTC.

CDR3 amino acids: CASRRGEGSPLHF. For the CDR3, the DNA is TGTGCCAGCAGGAGGGGAGAGGGTTCACCCCTCCACTTT. The V gene is TRBV9, the J gene TRBJ1-6, with D perhaps matching TRBD1 (5 bases). Trimming removed 5 bases at V and 9 bases at J, with 12 bases between. The V gene's germline CDR1 is SGDLS and CDR2 YYNGEE. The length of the CDR3 is 13 residues.

The chain couples TRBV28 to TRBJ1-2; TRBD1 agrees at 9 bases. This CDR3 contains 14 residues. Per the germline V gene, CDR1 is MDHEN and CDR2 is SYDVKM. V gave up 7 bases and J gave up 3 bases; unmatched junction bases: 6. The CDR3 coding sequence is TGTGCCAGCAACCCCACAGGGGGCTACTATGGCTACACCTTC. It encodes CASNPTGGYYGYTF.

The V call is TRBV5-1, the J call TRBJ1-1; TRBD1 matches at 10 bases. V was clipped by 4 bases and J by 10 bases; unmatched bases: 4. The length of the CDR3 is 12 residues. Germline V gene lookup returns CDR1 SGHRS and CDR2 YFSETQ. Here the CDR3 reads CASSPDRGLAFF. CDR3 DNA: TGCGCCAGCAGCCCCGACAGGGGGCTAGCTTTCTTT.

The chain couples TRBV29-1 to TRBJ1-2; D may be TRBD1 (5 bases). V was shortened by 4 bases and J by 4 bases, with 13 bases between the two germline ends. The V gene's germline CDR1 is SQVTM and CDR2 ANQGSEA. The CDR3 extends over 13 amino acids. The CDR3 loop is CSVAPGLIYGYTF. DNA of the CDR3: TGCAGCGTTGCTCCGGGACTCATCTATGGCTACACCTTC.

The chain uses TRBV5-1 and TRBJ1-2; D is undetermined. The CDR3 contains 13 residues. Trimming took off 3 bases at V and 8 bases at J, with 14 bases between the two ends. Germline lookup yields CDR1 SGHRS and CDR2 YFSETQ. For the CDR3, the DNA is TGCGCCAGCAGCTCCGGGCCCGGTGGCGGCTACACCTTC. Translated: CASSSGPGGGYTF.

The rearrangement uses TRBV7-3 and TRBJ2-1; 8 bases fit TRBD2. The CDR3 consists of 15 residues. CDR1 and CDR2 from the germline V gene are SGHTA and FQGTGA. With V trimmed by 1 base and J by 4 bases, 3 bases remained unmatched. The CDR3 region has the DNA TGTGCCAGCAGCTTAAACCGGGGGGGTTACAATGAGCAGTTCTTC. Translating gives CASSLNRGGYNEQFF.

This rearrangement joins TRBV19 to TRBJ1-5; 10 nucleotides align to TRBD1. Trimming removed 3 bases from V and 2 bases from J; junction bases left unmatched: 1. The CDR3 is made up of 15 amino acids. The germline V gene encodes CDR1 LNHDA and CDR2 SQIVND (reference sequence). The DNA for the CDR3 is TGTGCCAGTAGTATGGGACAGGGGCGCAATCAGCCCCAGCATTTT. This codes for CASSMGQGRNQPQHF.

This clone was observed a single time. This sequence joins TRBV7-2 and TRBJ1-2; the D is unclear. V lost 3 bases, J lost 7 bases, and 12 bases lay in between. CDR1 and CDR2 from the germline V gene are SGHTA and FQGNSA. This CDR3 region has 13 residues. The CDR3 DNA sequence: TGTGCCAGCAGCTTTGCTAGTAAGGCTGGCTACACCTTC. It yields the protein CASSFASKAGYTF.

The chain uses TRBV7-2 and TRBJ2-7; D assignment may be TRBD1 or TRBD2 (5 bases each). Germline V gene sequence: CDR1 SGHTA, CDR2 FQGNSA. V dropped 5 bases and J dropped 0 bases, with 14 bases sitting between them. The CDR3 runs to 15 residues. The CDR3 protein is CASSGYSGPSYEQYF. As DNA, the CDR3 is TGTGCCAGCAGCGGGTATTCGGGACCCTCCTACGAGCAGTACTTC. The complete variable domain, with remaining parts taken from reference TRBV7-2 and TRBJ2-7, reads GAGVSQSPSNKVTEKGKDVELRCDPISGHTALYWYRQSLGQGLEFLIYFQGNSAPDKSGLPSDRFSAERTGGSVSTLTIQRTQQEDSAVYLCASSGYSGPSYEQYFGPGTRLTVT.

The chain joins TRBV7-3 to TRBJ1-6, with D unresolved. Germline CDR1 and CDR2: SGHTA and FQGTGA. The ends were cut back, 1 base at V and 0 bases at J, with 13 bases in the middle. The CDR3 extends over 18 amino acids. CDR3 amino acids: CASSLRFGWTSYNSPLHF. CDR3 bases: TGTGCCAGCAGCTTAAGGTTCGGGTGGACCTCCTATAATTCACCCCTCCACTTT.

V usage is TRBV18 and J usage is TRBJ1-2, with D maybe TRBD1 (5 bases). V was clipped by 2 bases and J by 6 bases, with 13 bases between them. The germline V gene encodes CDR1 KGHSH and CDR2 LQKENI. This CDR3 comprises 14 residues. CDR3 bases: TGTGCCAGCTCACCAAGCGTCCGGGGCGATGGCTACACCTTC. Translation gives CASSPSVRGDGYTF. Looking up the rest from reference TRBV18 and TRBJ1-2 gives the full variable domain: NAGVMQNPRHLVRRRGQEARLRCSPMKGHSHVYWYRQLPEEGLKFMVYLQKENIIDESGMPKERFSAEFPKEGPSILRIQQVVRGDSAAYFCASSPSVRGDGYTFGSGTRLTVV.

This chain links TRBV7-6 with TRBJ1-2; D might be TRBD1 (5 bases). The CDR3 is made up of 17 amino acids. CDR1 SGHVS and CDR2 FNYEAQ come from the germline V gene. V dropped 1 base and J dropped 5 bases, with 20 bases sitting between them. The CDR3 region has the DNA TGTGCCAGCAGCTTAGAAGCGGCAGGGACTACAACATATGGCTACACCTTC. It yields the protein CASSLEAAGTTTYGYTF.